The T cell receptor beta chain under discussion was sequenced for a study of CXCR3-negative and CXCR3-positive naive CD8 T cells. UMI labels and 5' RACE were used to prepare the TRB cDNA libraries. TCRdb reprocessed the 5' RACE reads and keeps a single row for each CDR3 protein, giving no DNA. With thousands of distinct CDR3 sequences in the sample, the ten largest clones hold approximately 2%. CD8+ T cell subsets were each sorted in triplicate, 300,000 cells apiece. Naivety in CD8+ T cells corresponded to a CD45RO-CCR7+CD27+CD95- phenotype. This clonotype was sampled from a human donor in good health. Some clones in this sample may be carry-over from other donors' samples. Material: naive CXCR3- CD8+ T cells from blood. Stated subset: CD45RO-CCR7+CD27+CD95- naive CD8+ T cells lacking CXCR3 (TNR3-).

The CDR3 here is CSATGPGYEQYF. The chain joins TRBV20-1 to TRBJ2-7. CDR1 is DFQATT, CDR2 SNEGSKA, per germline (reference sequence). This CDR3 contains 12 residues.